Listed below are T cell receptor beta chains from one sample, sequenced in a study of CD8 T cells in Susac syndrome. One entry per CDR3 protein, called by TCRdb with MiXCR from the immunoSEQ multiplex PCR reads. This table has about 300,000 distinct CDR3 sequences, roughly 85% appearing once. The specimen sequenced was CD8+ T cells from PBMCs. Source of these receptors: a human donor with multiple sclerosis. Each CDR3 is given without its conserved first and last residue. Each record gives: D gene, CDR3 length, V gene, CDR3 protein. The D gene is left open where the match is weak.

>TRBD1|11|TRBV28
ASRQGEFYGYT
>-|11|TRBV24-1
ATSERPNQPQH
>-|11|TRBV28
ASSLGQSREAF
>-|11|TRBV12-3/TRBV12-4
ASSTRGSTEAF
>-|11|TRBV29-1
SARGGAFIEQY
>TRBD1|13|TRBV20-1
SAREIGQGKNIQY
>-|13|TRBV19
ASSIVQDSNQPQH
>TRBD2|11|TRBV27
ASSPGLVGEQY
>-|14|TRBV12-3/TRBV12-4
AISPRTAESTDTQY
>-|11|TRBV5-1
ASQLYGGNEQF
>TRBD2|12|TRBV11-1
ASSAREDYNEQF
>-|10|TRBV20-1
SASGMNTEAF
>TRBD1|13|TRBV28
ASSLGLGQTYEQY
>-|13|TRBV7-2
ASSDPPDLNTEAF
>-|13|TRBV2
ASNRGRATNEKLF
>TRBD2|14|TRBV6-2/TRBV6-3
ASSYQTGGPHNEQF
>TRBD2|17|TRBV20-1
SARSGLAGGWLPQETQY
>-|14|TRBV7-9
ASSLGGTVRAYEQY
>-|15|TRBV15
ATSGRVRENAREKLF
>-|12|TRBV30
AWSVKLKSYEQY
>-|12|TRBV24-1
ATSDGPGRGIQY
>TRBD1|11|TRBV11-3
ASSIQGATEAF
>-|13|TRBV7-8
ASSSGVAPGNTIY
>TRBD1|13|TRBV12-3/TRBV12-4
ASSLARTGWDEQF
>-|16|TRBV7-9
ASSLVGQGLVLNYGYT
>TRBD1|12|TRBV7-8
ASSLWVTGGRYT
>TRBD1|12|TRBV7-9
ASILDRGNTEAF
>-|14|TRBV5-5
ASSSLGGTLGTEAF
>-|9|TRBV5-4
ASSRSGELF
>-|12|TRBV11-2
ASSLRGLHTEAF
>-|13|TRBV28
ASSFGRNAIYEQY
>TRBD2|12|TRBV9
ASSVSGSGDTQY
>-|14|TRBV12-3/TRBV12-4
ASSFLGALGGVEAF
>-|12|TRBV7-6
ASTQGTESYEQY
>TRBD1|13|TRBV5-8
ASTHRDSFNEKLF
>TRBD1|12|TRBV20-1
SAVPDRGVDTQY
>TRBD2|14|TRBV15
ATSSWRESSYNEQF
>-|13|TRBV27
ASSQSPLFGDEQF
>-|10|TRBV13
ASSAQDTEAF
>-|12|TRBV6-2/TRBV6-3
ASSSFLANYEQY
>-|13|TRBV27
ASSLQGQRYYEQY
>-|12|TRBV28
ASSLEAGNTEAF
>-|13|TRBV27
ASSLFGASSYEQY
>TRBD1|14|TRBV7-9
ASIVQRQGTNYGYT
>-|9|TRBV30
AWEMNTEAF